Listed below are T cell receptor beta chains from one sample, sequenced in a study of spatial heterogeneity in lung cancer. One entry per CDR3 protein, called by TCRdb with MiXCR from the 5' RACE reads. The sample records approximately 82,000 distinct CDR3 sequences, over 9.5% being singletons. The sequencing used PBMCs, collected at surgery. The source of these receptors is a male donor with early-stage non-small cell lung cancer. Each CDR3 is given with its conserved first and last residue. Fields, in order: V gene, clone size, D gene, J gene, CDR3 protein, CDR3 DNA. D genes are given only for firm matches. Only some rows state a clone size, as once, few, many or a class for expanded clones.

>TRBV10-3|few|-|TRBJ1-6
CAISESYRQGGSPLHF
TGTGCCATCAGTGAGTCTTATCGGCAGGGAGGCTCACCCCTCCACTTT
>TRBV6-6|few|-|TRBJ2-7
CASSRLAGKNEQYF
TGTGCCAGCAGTCGCTTGGCAGGGAAGAACGAGCAGTACTTC
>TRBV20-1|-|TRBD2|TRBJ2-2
CSARDRLAGDGGELFF
TGCAGTGCTAGAGATCGACTAGCGGGGGACGGCGGGGAGCTGTTTTTT
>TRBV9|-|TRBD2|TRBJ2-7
CASSVAWLAGAGEQYF
TGTGCCAGCAGCGTAGCTTGGCTAGCGGGAGCCGGGGAGCAGTACTTC
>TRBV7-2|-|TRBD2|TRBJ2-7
CASQPPNGGGSYEQYF
TGTGCCAGCCAGCCCCCAAATGGGGGAGGGTCCTACGAGCAGTACTTC
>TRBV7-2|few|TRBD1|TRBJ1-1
CASSPSGQPNTEAFF
TGTGCCAGCAGCCCTTCGGGACAGCCTAACACTGAAGCTTTCTTT
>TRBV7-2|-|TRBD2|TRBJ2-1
CASSEVGAGVNEQFF
TGTGCCAGCAGCGAGGTAGGAGCGGGGGTCAATGAGCAGTTCTTC
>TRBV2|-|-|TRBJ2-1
CASKVQTGGNEQFF
TGTGCCAGCAAAGTCCAGACCGGGGGTAATGAGCAGTTCTTC
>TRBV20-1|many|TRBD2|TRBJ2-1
CSAFLAGEPSEQFF
TGCAGTGCCTTCCTAGCGGGAGAACCCAGTGAGCAGTTCTTC
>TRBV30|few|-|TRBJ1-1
CAWSVLSPGQGEQGAFF
TGTGCCTGGAGTGTCCTCAGTCCGGGACAAGGGGAGCAGGGAGCTTTCTTT
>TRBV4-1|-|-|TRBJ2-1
CASSQLGYINEQFF
TGCGCCAGCAGCCAGTTGGGGTATATCAATGAGCAGTTCTTC
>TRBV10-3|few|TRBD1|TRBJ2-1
CAIRRNRTGGVSEAYNEQFF
TGTGCCATCAGAAGAAACCGGACAGGGGGTGTTTCAGAGGCCTACAATGAGCAGTTCTTC
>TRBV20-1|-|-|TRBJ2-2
CSARDQRSGAGELFF
TGCAGTGCTAGAGATCAACGGTCGGGGGCCGGGGAGCTGTTTTTT
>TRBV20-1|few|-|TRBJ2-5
CSARSKGRGETQYF
TGCAGTGCTAGGTCAAAGGGGAGAGGAGAGACCCAGTACTTC
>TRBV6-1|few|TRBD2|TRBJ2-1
CASSPRTALVAGYNEQFF
TGTGCCAGCAGTCCTAGGACAGCTCTTGTAGCGGGGTACAATGAGCAGTTCTTC
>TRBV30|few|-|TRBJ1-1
CACTTGHPFRHGVDTEAFF
TGTGCCTGTACCACGGGACACCCATTCCGACATGGGGTGGACACTGAAGCTTTCTTT
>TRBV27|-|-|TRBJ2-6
CASSLDGGSGANVLTF
TGTGCCAGCAGTTTGGACGGAGGCTCTGGGGCCAACGTCCTGACTTTC
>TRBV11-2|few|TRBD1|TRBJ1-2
CASGWSDRANYGYTF
TGTGCCAGCGGATGGTCGGACAGGGCTAACTATGGCTACACCTTC
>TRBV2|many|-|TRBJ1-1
CASSDNGNTEAFF
TGTGCCAGCAGTGATAACGGCAACACTGAAGCTTTCTTT
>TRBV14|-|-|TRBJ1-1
CASSPDGTRIEAFF
TGTGCCAGCAGTCCGGACGGGACGAGGATTGAAGCTTTCTTT
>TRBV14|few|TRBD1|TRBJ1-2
CASRTRQGQGYTF
TGTGCCAGCAGGACTAGACAGGGGCAAGGCTACACCTTC
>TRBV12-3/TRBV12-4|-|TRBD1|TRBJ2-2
CASRSRTGDTGELFF
TGTGCCAGCAGGTCCAGGACAGGGGATACCGGGGAGCTGTTTTTT
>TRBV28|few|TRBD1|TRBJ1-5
CATRTGNGNQPQHF
TGTGCCACAAGGACAGGGAATGGCAATCAGCCCCAGCATTTT
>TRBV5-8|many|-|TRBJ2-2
CASSLEGAHTGELFF
TGTGCCAGCAGCTTGGAAGGGGCACACACCGGGGAGCTGTTTTTT
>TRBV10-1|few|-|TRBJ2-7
CASSEGEGYEQYF
TGCGCCAGCAGTGAGGGAGAGGGCTACGAGCAGTACTTC
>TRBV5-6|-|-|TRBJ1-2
CASSAGTYYGYTF
TGTGCCAGTTCAGCGGGGACCTACTATGGCTACACCTTC
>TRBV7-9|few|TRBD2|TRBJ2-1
CASSYPKRGGPGSYNEQFF
TGTGCCAGCAGCTACCCCAAGCGGGGGGGCCCAGGCTCCTACAATGAGCAGTTCTTC
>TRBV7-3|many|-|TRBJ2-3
CASSLQGGPDTQYF
TGTGCCAGCAGCTTACAGGGGGGCCCAGATACGCAGTATTTT
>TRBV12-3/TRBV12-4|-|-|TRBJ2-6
CASSLALGSWGANVLTF
TGTGCCAGCAGTTTAGCGCTTGGTTCATGGGGGGCCAACGTCCTGACTTTC
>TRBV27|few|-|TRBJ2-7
CASSPRGPVYEQYF
TGTGCCAGCAGTCCCCGCGGGCCGGTCTACGAGCAGTACTTC
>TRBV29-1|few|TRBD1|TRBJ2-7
CSVTGGWVSYEQYF
TGCAGCGTTACAGGGGGATGGGTTTCCTACGAGCAGTACTTC
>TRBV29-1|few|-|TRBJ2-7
CSVEDGGGFGQYF
TGCAGCGTTGAAGATGGAGGAGGGTTCGGGCAGTACTTC
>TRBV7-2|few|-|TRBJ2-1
CASSSFSQLGEQFF
TGTGCCAGCAGCTCGTTTAGTCAACTCGGTGAGCAGTTCTTC
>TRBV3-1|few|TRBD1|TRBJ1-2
CASSQDSDRFYGYTF
TGTGCCAGCAGCCAAGATTCGGACAGGTTCTATGGCTACACCTTC
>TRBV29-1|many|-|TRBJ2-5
CSAGPSETQYF
TGCAGCGCCGGCCCGTCAGAGACCCAGTACTTC
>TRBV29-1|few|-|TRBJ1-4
CSVGRAEHPEKLFF
TGCAGCGTGGGACGCGCAGAACACCCTGAAAAACTGTTTTTT
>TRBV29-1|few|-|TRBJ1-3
CSVERVSPSGGNTIYF
TGCAGCGTTGAACGTGTCTCTCCTTCGGGAGGAAACACCATATATTTT
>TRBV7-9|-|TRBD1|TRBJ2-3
CASSSTGGETDTQYF
TGTGCCAGCAGCTCCACAGGGGGCGAAACAGATACGCAGTATTTT
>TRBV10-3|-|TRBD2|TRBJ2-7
CAISDAGTSFNEQYF
TGTGCCATCAGTGATGCCGGGACTAGCTTCAACGAGCAGTACTTC
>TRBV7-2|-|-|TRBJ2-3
CASRLGVSDTQYF
TGTGCCAGCAGATTAGGGGTGTCCGATACGCAGTATTTT
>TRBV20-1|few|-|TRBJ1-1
CSAARTGSVGTEAFF
TGCAGTGCTGCCCGAACAGGGTCTGTGGGCACTGAAGCTTTCTTT